These 15 T cell receptor beta chains were sequenced from one sample in a study of cytomegalovirus exposure and HLA in healthy donors. The PCR had 60 Vbeta and 13 Jbeta primers. The protocol was immunoSEQ multiplex PCR, while the TCRdb copy is restricted to in-frame clones and leaves out a portion. The sample includes 100,000 to 150,000 clones, 80% of them seen just once. The sequenced material came from PBMCs. The origin of the receptors is a male donor in good health and CMV-seronegative.

The genes are TRBV7-8 and TRBJ1-1; D remains unclear. Per germline, CDR1 SGHVS and CDR2 FQNEAQ. V lost 5 bases to trimming and J lost 5 bases, with 12 bases between them. This CDR3 has 13 residues. The CDR3 spells CASSPPTGTEAFF. CDR3 sequence (DNA): TGTGCCAGCAGCCCCCCGACTGGGACTGAAGCTTTCTTT.

V is TRBV5-4 and J is TRBJ1-1; 9 bases match TRBD1. The CDR3 contains 14 residues. CDR1 and CDR2 (germline): SGHNT, YYREEE (reference sequence). Trimming cost V 4 bases and J 4 bases; bases outside gene matches: 5. CDR3 residues: CASSGVTGGTEAFF. The CDR3 DNA is TGTGCCAGCAGCGGCGTGACAGGGGGCACTGAAGCTTTCTTT.

The rearrangement links TRBV7-2 to TRBJ2-5; 8 bases match TRBD1. The germline V gene has CDR1 SGHTA and CDR2 FQGNSA. With 7 bases clipped from V and 5 bases from J, the junction kept 12 bases outside the gene matches. The CDR3 runs to 15 residues. In nucleotides, the CDR3 is TGTGCCAGCATTCAGGGGGCACTTCGGTCGGAGACCCAGTACTTC. Protein: CASIQGALRSETQYF.

The chain recombines TRBV5-6 with TRBJ1-4; D is undetermined. CDR1 is SGHDT and CDR2 is YYEEEE in the germline V gene. Deletions cut 0 bases from V and 3 bases from J, with 6 bases between. This CDR3 comprises 14 residues. CDR3 nucleotides: TGTGCCAGCAGCTTGGGGGCACCTAATGAAAAACTGTTTTTT. It translates to CASSLGAPNEKLFF.

This sequence joins TRBV6-5 and TRBJ2-2; 10 bases map to TRBD1. The V gene's germline CDR1 is MNHEY and CDR2 SVGAGI. Losses at the gene ends were 0 bases for V and 7 bases for J; bases not matched to a gene: 2. The CDR3 spans 15 residues. The CDR3 DNA reads TGTGCCAGCAGTTACTCGACAGGGGGCCTCGGGGAGCTGTTTTTT. Residues: CASSYSTGGLGELFF.

The V and J genes are TRBV6-5 and TRBJ1-2; D remains ambiguous. Looked up from germline, CDR1 is MNHEY and CDR2 is SVGAGI. Trimming removed 6 bases from V and 4 bases from J, with 12 bases in between. The CDR3 extends over 13 amino acids. The DNA for the CDR3 is TGTGCCAGCAGCCGACTAGGAGGCTATGGCTACACCTTC. This gives the protein CASSRLGGYGYTF.

The V gene is TRBV6-5, the J gene TRBJ2-7; 7 positions match TRBD1. V lost 5 bases, J lost 3 bases, and 4 bases stayed unmatched. The CDR3 is 13 residues long. Germline values: CDR1 MNHEY, CDR2 SVGAGI. The CDR3 spells CASSGDRDYEQYF. CDR3 nucleotide sequence: TGTGCCAGCAGTGGAGACAGGGACTACGAGCAGTACTTC.

V gene TRBV29-1 combines with J gene TRBJ2-6; a possible D gene is TRBD2 (7 bases). Germline CDR1 reads SQVTM; CDR2 reads ANQGSEA. The CDR3 has 17 amino acids. Deletions cut 4 bases from V and 1 base from J, with 17 bases between. CDR3 in amino acids: CSVGVGGAGSGANVLTF. In nucleotides, the CDR3 is TGCAGCGTTGGGGTGGGGGGGGCTGGATCTGGGGCCAACGTCCTGACTTTC.

This clone was observed a few times. J is TRBJ1-5 and V is TRBV5-5, with TRBD1 identical over 7 bases. Germline CDR1 SGHKS, CDR2 YYEKEE (reference sequence). This CDR3 region has 15 residues. Trimming at V came to 0 bases and at J to 4 bases, leaving 4 bases not matched to a gene. CDR3 loop: CASSLETGSNQPQHF. The CDR3 nucleotides are TGTGCCAGCAGCTTGGAGACAGGGTCAAATCAGCCCCAGCATTTT.

The chain is built from TRBV2 and TRBJ2-1; D is undetermined. Germline-derived CDR1 and CDR2 are SNHLY and FYNNEI. The CDR3 totals 11 residues. Trimming pared 1 base from V and 7 bases from J, leaving 2 bases between. The DNA for the CDR3 is TGTGCCAGCAGTGAAGTAAATGAGCAGTTCTTC. Encoded protein: CASSEVNEQFF.

The chain couples TRBV5-1 to TRBJ1-5; D uncertain. V lost 2 bases and J lost 4, with 7 bases in between. The CDR3 runs 13 residues. Germline loops: CDR1 SGHRS, CDR2 YFSETQ. CDR3 protein: CASSFGENQPQHF. CDR3 DNA: TGCGCCAGCAGCTTCGGAGAGAATCAGCCCCAGCATTTT.

CDR3 protein: CASSIRTGTGNSGELFF. Written as DNA, the CDR3 is TGTGCCAGTAGTATACGAACCGGGACAGGGAATAGCGGGGAGCTGTTTTTT. The chain combines TRBV19 with TRBJ2-2, with TRBD1 matching over 9 bases. The length of the CDR3 is 17 residues. Germline assignment: CDR1 LNHDA and CDR2 SQIVND (reference sequence). Trimming removed 2 bases from V and 7 bases from J; junction bases left unmatched: 11.

The J gene is TRBJ2-3, the V gene TRBV29-1; a possible D gene is TRBD1 (5 bases). Germline loops: CDR1 SQVTM, CDR2 ANQGSEA. This CDR3 comprises 12 residues. Between the trimmed V and J ends, which lost 7 bases and 0 bases, there was a span of 8 bases. CDR3 region: CSAGWSTDTQYF. The CDR3 DNA sequence: TGCAGCGCAGGGTGGAGCACAGATACGCAGTATTTT.

This clone was observed a single time. The V call is TRBV30, the J call TRBJ1-4; 8 bases align to TRBD1. V shed 5 bases and J 2 bases; nucleotides not matched to a gene: 7. The length of the CDR3 is 15 residues. Germline V gives CDR1 GTSNPN, CDR2 SVGIG (reference sequence). The CDR3 here is CAWSGTGATNEKLFF. In DNA form, the CDR3 reads TGTGCCTGGTCCGGGACAGGCGCCACTAATGAAAAACTGTTTTTT.

Written as DNA, the CDR3 is TGCGCCAGCAGTGAGCTGCTACAGTCGGCCTATAATTCACCCCTCCACTTT. Translation: CASSELLQSAYNSPLHF. The chain uses TRBV10-2 and TRBJ1-6, with D uncertain. This CDR3 is 17 amino acids long. V was trimmed by 2 bases and J by 2 bases, leaving 13 bases between them. Germline CDR1 is WSHSY and CDR2 is SAAADI.